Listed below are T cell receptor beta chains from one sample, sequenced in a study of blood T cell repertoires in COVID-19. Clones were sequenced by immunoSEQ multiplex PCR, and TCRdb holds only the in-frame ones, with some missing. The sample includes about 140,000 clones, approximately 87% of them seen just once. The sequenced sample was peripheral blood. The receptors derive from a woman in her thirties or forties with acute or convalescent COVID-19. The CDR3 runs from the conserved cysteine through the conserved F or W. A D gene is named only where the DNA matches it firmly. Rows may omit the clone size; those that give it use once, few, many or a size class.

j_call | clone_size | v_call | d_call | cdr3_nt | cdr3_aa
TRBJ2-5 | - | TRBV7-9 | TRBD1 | TGTGCCAGCAGCCCACAGGGGGGCGAGACCCAGTACTTC | CASSPQGGETQYF
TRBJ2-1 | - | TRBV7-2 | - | TGTGCCAGCAGCTTAGAGGTCGGCAGGGTGGCGCATGAGCAGTTCTTC | CASSLEVGRVAHEQFF
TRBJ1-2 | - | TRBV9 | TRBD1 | TGTGCCAGCAGCGCCCCGACAGGGGGAGATTATGGCTACACCTTC | CASSAPTGGDYGYTF
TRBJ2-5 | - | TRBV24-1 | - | TGTGCCACCAGTGATTCAAGGACCCCAGGGAAGACCCAGTACTTC | CATSDSRTPGKTQYF
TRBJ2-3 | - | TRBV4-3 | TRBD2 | TGCGCCAGCAGACGGACTAGCGGGAGCACAGATACGCAGTATTTT | CASRRTSGSTDTQYF
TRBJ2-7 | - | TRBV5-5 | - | TGTGCCAGCAGCTTGGGGTGGGGGGACTACGAGCAGTACTTC | CASSLGWGDYEQYF
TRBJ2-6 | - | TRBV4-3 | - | TGCGCCAGCAGCTTCGGGTCTGGGGCCAACGTCCTGACTTTC | CASSFGSGANVLTF
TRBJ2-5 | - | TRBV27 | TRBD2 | TGTGCAGCGTGGGCTAGCGGGGGTTCACAAGAGACCCAGTACTTC | CAAWASGGSQETQYF
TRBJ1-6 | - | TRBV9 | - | TGTGCCAGCAGCGGGAGGGCAGGGAGAGAGTCACCCCTCCACTTT | CASSGRAGRESPLHF
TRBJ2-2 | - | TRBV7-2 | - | TGTGCCAGCACCCCGAGGGCGGGGAAGACCGGGGAGCTGTTTTTT | CASTPRAGKTGELFF
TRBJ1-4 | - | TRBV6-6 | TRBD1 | TGTGCCAGCAGACGACAGGGGCCCTTTGCAACTAATGAAAAACTGTTTTTT | CASRRQGPFATNEKLFF
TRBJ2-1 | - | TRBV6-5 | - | TGTGCCAGCAGTTACACAAACAGCCACTCCTACAATGAGCAGTTCTTC | CASSYTNSHSYNEQFF
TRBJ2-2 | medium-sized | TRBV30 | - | TGTGCCTGGAGTGTAGGAACTACAGGCGGGGAGCTGTTTTTT | CAWSVGTTGGELFF
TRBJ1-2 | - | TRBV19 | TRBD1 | TGTGCCAGTAGTATCCCGACAGGGGCTGGCTATGGCTACACCTTC | CASSIPTGAGYGYTF
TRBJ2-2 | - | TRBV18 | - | TGTGCCAGCTCCCCGGGTCCGAACACCGGGGAGCTGTTTTTT | CASSPGPNTGELFF
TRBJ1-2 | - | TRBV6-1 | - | TGTGCCAGCAGTGAAGTGGGAGAACAGGGCTTGAATGGCTACACCTTC | CASSEVGEQGLNGYTF
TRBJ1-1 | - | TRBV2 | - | TGTGCCACCGGACTCCCGAACACTGAAGCTTTCTTT | CATGLPNTEAFF
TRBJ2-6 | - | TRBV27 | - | TGTGCCAGCAGTTTAATCACGGGGGTTGGGGCCAACGTCCTGACTTTC | CASSLITGVGANVLTF